This T cell receptor beta chain was profiled in a study of response to subunit inactivated influenza vaccine. Whole-study results and caveats: Seasonal influenza vaccination, on each occasion, was suggested by the authors to recruit few new T cells.

To note about this clonotype: Antigen unknown.

CDR1 and CDR2 (germline): MNHEY, SVGAGI. The V and J ends lost 0 bases and 7 bases respectively, with 15 bases between them. This CDR3 has 16 amino acids. TCRdb redid the calling of the RT-PCR reads with MiXCR, one entry per CDR3 protein. The sample records roughly 460,000 distinct CDR3 sequences, 10% to 11% being singletons. Sequencing used PBMCs from blood, obtained 40 to 50 days after vaccination. This receptor was obtained from a man aged 50 to 59 who received an inactivated influenza vaccine. The genes are TRBV6-5 and TRBJ1-4; D may be TRBD1 (5 bases). The DNA for the CDR3 is TGTGCCAGCAGTTACTCGCCGCTTGGGGGGAGTGAAAAACTGTTTTTT. Its protein product is CASSYSPLGGSEKLFF.